This is a list of T cell receptor beta chains from one sample in a study of blood T cell repertoires in COVID-19. TCRdb keeps only in-frame clones here, not all; method: immunoSEQ multiplex PCR. The sample contains some 250,000 clones, over 70% of which appear only once. The sequencing sample was made of peripheral blood. These receptors originate from an elderly woman with acute or convalescent COVID-19. Both conserved end residues are part of each CDR3. The D gene is left open where the match is weak. Size is omitted from some rows. Given values are once, few, many or a class for expanded clones.

clone_size | d_call | j_call | v_call | cdr3_nt | cdr3_aa
NA | TRBD1 | TRBJ1-5 | TRBV30 | TGTGCCTGGAGCGGAGCAAAGACAGGGAGAAGCAATCAGCCCCAGCATTTT | CAWSGAKTGRSNQPQHF
NA | NA | TRBJ1-3 | TRBV3-1/TRBV3-2 | TGTGCCAGCAGCCAATGGGGGGGGGAAACTGGAAACACCATATATTTT | CASSQWGGETGNTIYF
NA | NA | TRBJ1-2 | TRBV6-5 | TGTGCCAGCAGTTACTCAGCGGCAGCCCGAAGTCCCTACACCTTC | CASSYSAAARSPYTF
NA | TRBD1 | TRBJ1-3 | TRBV15 | TGTGCCACCAGCAGACCCCCGGGACAGGGGACTGGAAACACCATATATTTT | CATSRPPGQGTGNTIYF
once | TRBD1 | TRBJ1-2 | TRBV7-8 | TGTGCCAGCAGCCCCTCCGGGACAGCCAACTATGGCTACACCTTC | CASSPSGTANYGYTF
once | TRBD1 | TRBJ2-7 | TRBV25-1 | TGTGCCAGCAGTCCCCATCGGGGACAGGGGTTCTACGAGCAGTACTTC | CASSPHRGQGFYEQYF
NA | TRBD2 | TRBJ2-3 | TRBV18 | TGTGCCAGCTCACCTCCCAGCGGGAGGGCCCCAGATACGCAGTATTTT | CASSPPSGRAPDTQYF
NA | NA | TRBJ2-7 | TRBV11-2 | TGTGCCAGCAGCTTAGGGGTAGACGGGGTTCTCTACGAGCAGTACTTC | CASSLGVDGVLYEQYF
NA | TRBD2 | TRBJ2-3 | TRBV23-1 | TGCGCCAGCAGTCAAAGCACAGAGCCCGGGACTAGCGGGAGGGCGGACACAGATACGCAGTATTTT | CASSQSTEPGTSGRADTDTQYF
few | NA | TRBJ1-2 | TRBV14 | TGTGCCAGCAGCCAAGTCGCGGGGGGAGGCTACACCTTC | CASSQVAGGGYTF
NA | TRBD2 | TRBJ2-1 | TRBV18 | TGTGCCAGCTCCCCGGGGGGACTACATGCCTACAATGAGCAGTTCTTC | CASSPGGLHAYNEQFF
NA | NA | TRBJ1-1 | TRBV27 | TGTGCCAGCAGTTTCACGGGACACCGGAACACTGAAGCTTTCTTT | CASSFTGHRNTEAFF
few | NA | TRBJ2-7 | TRBV27 | TGTGCCAGCGCCGGGACACACATCTCCTACGAGCAGTACTTC | CASAGTHISYEQYF
NA | TRBD1 | TRBJ1-2 | TRBV19 | TGTGCCAGTAACAGACAGGGGGTCGGCTATGGCTACACCTTC | CASNRQGVGYGYTF
NA | NA | TRBJ2-5 | TRBV4-1 | TGCGCCAGCAGCTTACTAGACCAAGAGACCCAGTACTTC | CASSLLDQETQYF
NA | NA | TRBJ2-6 | TRBV6-1 | TGTGCCAGCAGTGAATGGACAGTCTCTGGGGCCAACGTCCTGACTTTC | CASSEWTVSGANVLTF
NA | NA | TRBJ2-2 | TRBV12-5 | TGTGCTAGTGGTTCGCTCCGTGGGCGGGACACCGGGGAGCTGTTTTTT | CASGSLRGRDTGELFF
NA | NA | TRBJ2-1 | TRBV2 | TGTGCCAGCCGTGGGGCGACCCCCTACAATGAGCAGTTCTTC | CASRGATPYNEQFF
NA | TRBD2 | TRBJ2-7 | TRBV15 | TGTGCCACCAGCAGAGATAAGGGGACTAGACTAGCAGCCTACGAGCAGTACTTC | CATSRDKGTRLAAYEQYF
NA | TRBD1 | TRBJ2-2 | TRBV7-3 | TGTGCCAGCAGCCCACGGACAGGGGGTGCCGGGGAGCTGTTTTTT | CASSPRTGGAGELFF
NA | TRBD1 | TRBJ2-1 | TRBV6-5 | TGTGCCAGCAGGGAGGGGACAGGGTTCGACAATGAGCAGTTCTTC | CASREGTGFDNEQFF
NA | TRBD1 | TRBJ1-4 | TRBV6-5 | TGTGCCAGCAGTTACCAAGACAGGGAGCGACTGTTTTTT | CASSYQDRERLFF
NA | TRBD2 | TRBJ2-7 | TRBV6-5 | TGTGCCACCACTAGCGAGTGGGCCTACGAGCAGTACTTC | CATTSEWAYEQYF
NA | NA | TRBJ2-5 | TRBV15 | TGTGCCACCAGCAGACCAGAAAGCCAAGAGACCCAGTACTTC | CATSRPESQETQYF
NA | NA | TRBJ1-3 | TRBV2 | TGTGCCAGCAGTTCCGGGATAAGCGGAAACACCATATATTTT | CASSSGISGNTIYF
once | NA | TRBJ1-5 | TRBV7-9 | TGTGCCAGCAGTTTTCAAGGAGGACAGCCCCAGCATTTT | CASSFQGGQPQHF
NA | TRBD2 | TRBJ2-3 | TRBV6-4 | TGTGCCAGCAGTGAACCGGGACTACCTCGGGATACGCAGTATTTT | CASSEPGLPRDTQYF
NA | NA | TRBJ1-6 | TRBV7-9 | TGTGCCAGCAGCTATCAGAATTCACCCCTCCACTTT | CASSYQNSPLHF
NA | TRBD1 | TRBJ1-2 | TRBV2 | TGTGCCAGCAGTGAAGATGACAGGGGAGATGGCTACACCTTC | CASSEDDRGDGYTF
NA | TRBD1 | TRBJ1-3 | TRBV12-5 | TGTGCTAGTGGTACCGGGACAGGGGCCTCTGGAAACACCATATATTTT | CASGTGTGASGNTIYF
NA | TRBD1 | TRBJ2-1 | TRBV19 | TGTGCCAGGCCGGGACAGGGGTGGAATGAGCAGTTCTTC | CARPGQGWNEQFF
few | NA | TRBJ1-2 | TRBV7-9 | TGTGCCAGCAGCTTAGTATGGGACACATCTAACTATGGCTACACCTTC | CASSLVWDTSNYGYTF
NA | NA | TRBJ2-3 | TRBV27 | TGTGCCAGCAGTTCGGTGACAGATACGCAGTATTTT | CASSSVTDTQYF
many | NA | TRBJ1-3 | TRBV11-1 | TGTGCCAGCAGCCAGATGGTCATAGGGGACACCATATATTTT | CASSQMVIGDTIYF
NA | TRBD2 | TRBJ2-1 | TRBV7-2 | TGTGCCAGCAGCTTCCGGACTAGCGGGAGAGTGGGCTACAATGAGCAGTTCTTC | CASSFRTSGRVGYNEQFF
NA | NA | TRBJ2-5 | TRBV25-1 | TGTGCCACCAGGGGGGGGGCCCGGGAGACCCAGTACTTC | CATRGGARETQYF
NA | NA | TRBJ1-2 | TRBV24-1 | TGTGCCACCAGTGTCCAAAACTTCTATGGCTACACCTTC | CATSVQNFYGYTF
NA | TRBD2 | TRBJ2-4 | TRBV6-2/TRBV6-3 | TGTGCCAGCAGTCGGGTCCCCGGGACTAGCGGGACTCTAGCCAAAAACATTCAGTACTTC | CASSRVPGTSGTLAKNIQYF
NA | TRBD2 | TRBJ2-1 | TRBV7-3 | TGTGCCAGCAGCAGGGGGAGTAGCGGGAGCCCCTACAATGAGCAGTTCTTC | CASSRGSSGSPYNEQFF
once | TRBD1 | TRBJ2-7 | TRBV6-5 | TGTGCCAGCAGTTTCGGGACAGGGGGCGTTTACGAGCAGTACTTC | CASSFGTGGVYEQYF
NA | NA | TRBJ1-6 | TRBV15 | TGTGCCACCAGCAGGGAGAGCTCCTATAATTCACCCCTCCACTTT | CATSRESSYNSPLHF
once | NA | TRBJ1-2 | TRBV9 | TGTGCCAGCAGCGTAGTAGCAGGGGCTGGCTACACCTTC | CASSVVAGAGYTF
NA | NA | TRBJ2-1 | TRBV18 | TGTGCCAGCTCAACCGGCAATGAGCAGTTCTTC | CASSTGNEQFF
NA | TRBD1 | TRBJ1-4 | TRBV3-1/TRBV3-2 | TGTGCCAGCAGCCCCTCAGGGGGCAGTAATGAAAAACTGTTTTTT | CASSPSGGSNEKLFF
once | TRBD2 | TRBJ2-2 | TRBV19 | TGTGCCAGTAAGCTAGCGGGGACCACCGGGGAGCTGTTTTTT | CASKLAGTTGELFF
once | NA | TRBJ2-1 | TRBV6-6 | TGTGCCAGCAGTTACTCCCGGGACTGGCCCAATGAGCAGTTCTTC | CASSYSRDWPNEQFF
NA | TRBD1 | TRBJ2-7 | TRBV5-1 | TGCGCCAGCAGTCCTAGGACAGGGGGCAGGGGGTCTTACTACGAGCAGTACTTC | CASSPRTGGRGSYYEQYF
NA | NA | TRBJ2-3 | TRBV28 | TGTGCCACTAGCGAGGCCACAGATACGCAGTATTTT | CATSEATDTQYF
NA | TRBD1 | TRBJ2-1 | TRBV3-1/TRBV3-2 | TGTGCCAGCAGCCAAGGGGACAGGGTCTACAATGAGCAGTTCTTC | CASSQGDRVYNEQFF
NA | NA | TRBJ1-4 | TRBV3-1/TRBV3-2 | TGTGCCACCAACCAGGGAGCAACTAATGAAAAACTGTTTTTT | CATNQGATNEKLFF
NA | TRBD2 | TRBJ2-1 | TRBV18 | TGTGCCAGCTCTCTTACTAGCGGGAGGAATGAGCAGTTCTTC | CASSLTSGRNEQFF
few | NA | TRBJ1-1 | TRBV7-8 | TGTGCCAGCAGCCTAGCCCGGCAGGGCACTGAAGCTTTCTTT | CASSLARQGTEAFF
NA | TRBD2 | TRBJ2-1 | TRBV5-1 | TGCGCCAGCAGCTTGGACAGCGGGGGGACCTACAATGAGCAGTTCTTC | CASSLDSGGTYNEQFF